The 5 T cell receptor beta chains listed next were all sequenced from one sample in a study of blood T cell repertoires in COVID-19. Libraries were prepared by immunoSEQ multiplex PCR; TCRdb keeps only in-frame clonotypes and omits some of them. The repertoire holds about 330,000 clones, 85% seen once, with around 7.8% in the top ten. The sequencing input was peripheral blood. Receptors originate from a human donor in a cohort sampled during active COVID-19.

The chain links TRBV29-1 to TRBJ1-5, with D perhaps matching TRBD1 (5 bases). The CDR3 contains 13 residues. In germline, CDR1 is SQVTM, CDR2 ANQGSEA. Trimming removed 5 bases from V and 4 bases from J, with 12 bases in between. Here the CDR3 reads CSVRQGANQPQHF. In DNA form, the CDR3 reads TGCAGCGTTCGGCAGGGTGCAAATCAGCCCCAGCATTTT.

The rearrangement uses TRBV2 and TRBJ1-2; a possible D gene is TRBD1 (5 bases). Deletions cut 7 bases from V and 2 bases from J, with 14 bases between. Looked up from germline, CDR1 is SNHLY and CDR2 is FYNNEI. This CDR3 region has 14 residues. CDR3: CASIILGANYGYTF. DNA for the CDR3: TGTGCCAGCATAATCTTAGGGGCCAACTATGGCTACACCTTC. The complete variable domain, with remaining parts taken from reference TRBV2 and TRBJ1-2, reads EPEVTQTPSHQVTQMGQEVILRCVPISNHLYFYWYRQILGQKVEFLVSFYNNEISEKSEIFDDQFSVERPDGSNFTLKIRSTKLEDSAMYFCASIILGANYGYTFGSGTRLTVV.

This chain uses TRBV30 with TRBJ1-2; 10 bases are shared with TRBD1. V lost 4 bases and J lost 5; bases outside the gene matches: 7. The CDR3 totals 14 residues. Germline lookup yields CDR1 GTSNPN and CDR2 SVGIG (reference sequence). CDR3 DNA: TGTGCCTGGAATCGAGACAGGGGGCTTTATGGCTACACCTTC. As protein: CAWNRDRGLYGYTF.

This CDR3 reads CATSGGAGNTQYF. CDR3 sequence (DNA): TGTGCCACCAGCGGGGGGGCCGGCAATACGCAGTATTTT. This chain connects TRBV15 to TRBJ2-3; tentative D call: TRBD2 (7 bases). This CDR3 has 13 residues. Trimming pared 5 bases from V and 7 bases from J, leaving 13 bases between. Germline V gives CDR1 LNHNV, CDR2 YYDKDF (reference sequence).

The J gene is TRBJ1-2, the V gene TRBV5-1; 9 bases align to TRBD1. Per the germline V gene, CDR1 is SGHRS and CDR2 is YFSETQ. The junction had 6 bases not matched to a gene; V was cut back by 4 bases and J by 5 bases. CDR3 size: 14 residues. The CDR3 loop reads CASSDGTGKYGYTF. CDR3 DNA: TGCGCCAGCAGCGATGGGACAGGGAAGTATGGCTACACCTTC.